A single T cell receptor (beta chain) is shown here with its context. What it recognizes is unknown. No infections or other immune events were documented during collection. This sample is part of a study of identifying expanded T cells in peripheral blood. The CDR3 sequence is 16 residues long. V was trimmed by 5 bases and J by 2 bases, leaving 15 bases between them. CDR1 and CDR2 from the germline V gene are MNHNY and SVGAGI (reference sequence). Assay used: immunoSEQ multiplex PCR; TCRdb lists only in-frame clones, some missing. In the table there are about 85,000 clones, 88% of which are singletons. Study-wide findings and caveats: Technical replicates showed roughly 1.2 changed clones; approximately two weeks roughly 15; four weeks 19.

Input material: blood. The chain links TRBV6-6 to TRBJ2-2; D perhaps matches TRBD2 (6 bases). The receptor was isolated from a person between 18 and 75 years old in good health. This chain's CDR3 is CASSPPGRGNTGELFF. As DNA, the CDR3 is TGTGCCAGCAGTCCCCCTGGGCGGGGTAACACCGGGGAGCTGTTTTTT.